What follows are 27 T cell receptor beta chains derived from one specimen sequenced in a study of cytomegalovirus exposure and HLA in healthy donors. PCR was performed using 60 Vbeta and 13 Jbeta primers. The protocol was immunoSEQ multiplex PCR, while the TCRdb copy is restricted to in-frame clones and leaves out a portion. Here the sample spans some 140,000 clones, 55% to 80% being singletons. Sequencing was performed on PBMCs. The receptors originated from a middle-aged woman in good health and CMV-seronegative.

V gene TRBV7-8 combines with J gene TRBJ1-2; possible D gene TRBD1, 5 bases. V shed 9 bases and J shed 4 bases, with 18 bases lying between them. This CDR3 has 14 residues. CDR1 and CDR2 (germline): SGHVS, FQNEAQ. The chain's CDR3 is CASRATGGAYGYTF. In DNA, the CDR3 is TGTGCCAGTAGGGCAACAGGTGGGGCCTATGGCTACACCTTC.

As for this clone: The junction departs from germline at one end; a sequencing error may be responsible. CDR3 in amino acids: CSVEGAGRNYGYTF. Here the CDR3 DNA reads TGCAGCGTCGAAGGGGCGGGTAGGAACTATGGCTACACCTTC. The chain employs TRBV29-1 and TRBJ1-2; possible D gene TRBD1, 5 bases. There are 14 residues in the CDR3. Germline V lookup: CDR1 SQVTM, CDR2 ANQGSEA.

V is TRBV13 and J is TRBJ2-3; D ambiguous. V was cut by 0 bases and J by 4 bases, with 5 bases left in between. CDR1 is PRHDT and CDR2 is FYEKMQ in the germline V gene (reference sequence). The CDR3 is 13 amino acids. This CDR3 is CASSLGAADTQYF. The CDR3 DNA sequence: TGTGCCAGCAGCTTAGGGGCGGCAGATACGCAGTATTTT.

V gene TRBV5-4 combines with J gene TRBJ2-2, with 8 bases fitting TRBD1. There are 18 residues in the CDR3. Germline lookup yields CDR1 SGHNT and CDR2 YYREEE (reference sequence). V shed 2 bases, J shed 0 bases, and the junction held 9 bases outside the gene matches. This CDR3 reads CASSFGQGPFSNTGELFF. CDR3 in DNA: TGTGCCAGCAGCTTCGGACAGGGCCCCTTTTCGAACACCGGGGAGCTGTTTTTT.

V is TRBV7-9 and J is TRBJ2-7; no reliable D call. Germline values: CDR1 SEHNR, CDR2 FQNEAQ (reference sequence). CDR3 size: 12 residues. The CDR3 DNA reads TGTTCCAGCAGCTTAGTTAACGGAGAGCAGTACGTC. It translates to CSSSLVNGEQYV.

V gene TRBV14 combines with J gene TRBJ2-1, with 7 bases matching TRBD2. The V segment lost 4 bases and the J segment 4 bases; nucleotides outside the gene matches: 4. The length of the CDR3 is 14 residues. Germline V gives CDR1 SGHDN, CDR2 FVKESK. The CDR3: CASSPRGVYNEQFF. The CDR3 DNA is TGTGCCAGCAGCCCCCGGGGGGTTTACAATGAGCAGTTCTTC. Full variable domain (outside the CDR3, taken from reference TRBV14 and TRBJ2-1): EAGVTQFPSHSVIEKGQTVTLRCDPISGHDNLYWYRRVMGKEIKFLLHFVKESKQDESGMPNNRFLAERTGGTYSTLKVQPAELEDSGVYFCASSPRGVYNEQFFGPGTRLTVL.

This chain uses TRBV7-2 with TRBJ1-1, with D perhaps TRBD1 (6 bases). The V end was cut by 5 bases, the J end by 10 bases, with 17 bases between. Germline CDR1 and CDR2: SGHTA and FQGNSA. This CDR3 region has 13 residues. The CDR3 region has the DNA TGTGCCAGCAGCCCCCAGGGTAGGGGGAGAGCTTTCTTT. Amino acids: CASSPQGRGRAFF.

This clone was found a few times. The chain couples TRBV7-3 to TRBJ2-1; 12 bases match TRBD2. With 0 bases clipped from V and 0 bases from J, the junction kept 6 bases outside the gene matches. This CDR3 contains 19 residues. Germline V lookup: CDR1 SGHTA, CDR2 FQGTGA. The CDR3, as DNA: TGTGCCAGCAGCTTAACAAGGACTAGCGGGATCAGCTCCTACAATGAGCAGTTCTTC. It encodes CASSLTRTSGISSYNEQFF.

V is TRBV15 and J is TRBJ2-2, with a tentative D call TRBD1 (5 bases). The CDR3 contains 17 residues. V was pared by 0 bases and J by 5 bases, with 16 bases between. Germline values: CDR1 LNHNV, CDR2 YYDKDF (reference sequence). CDR3 nucleotide sequence: TGTGCCACCAGCAGAGATCCCGTCAGGGCGGCAACCGGGGAGCTGTTTTTT. Translated, it gives CATSRDPVRAATGELFF.

V gene TRBV11-2 combines with J gene TRBJ1-4; TRBD1 might be the D (5 bases). The V end was cut by 3 bases, the J end by 10 bases, with 15 bases between. Germline V gene lookup returns CDR1 SGHAT and CDR2 FQNNGV. The CDR3 has 14 residues. The chain's CDR3 is CASSLGSGQGKLFF. DNA for the CDR3: TGTGCCAGCAGCTTGGGTAGCGGTCAGGGAAAACTGTTTTTT.

As regards this clone: A junction boundary mismatches the germline segment, possibly from a read error. The CDR3 reads CSVEGGTGTGSTIYF. The CDR3 DNA reads TGCAGCGTTGAAGGGGGGACAGGGACTGGAAGCACCATATATTTT. The chain couples TRBV29-1 to TRBJ1-3; 9 bases fit TRBD1. The CDR3 loop spans 15 amino acids. Germline assignment: CDR1 SQVTM and CDR2 ANQGSEA. The full variable domain, rest sourced from reference TRBV29-1 and TRBJ1-3, is SAVISQKPSRDICQRGTSLTIQCQVDSQVTMMFWYRQQPGQSLTLIATANQGSEATYESGFVIDKFPISRPNLTFSTLTVSNMSPEDSSIYLCSVEGGTGTGSTIYFGEGSWLTVV.

This sequence joins TRBV15 and TRBJ1-4; the D is unclear. V lost 2 bases and J lost 5, with 12 bases in between. Germline CDR1 LNHNV, CDR2 YYDKDF (reference sequence). This CDR3 has 15 amino acids. The CDR3 loop is CATSRNRDVNEKLFF. The CDR3 region has the DNA TGTGCCACCAGCAGAAACCGGGATGTCAATGAAAAACTGTTTTTT.

This chain uses TRBV5-5 with TRBJ2-7; D possibly corresponds to TRBD1 (6 bases). Germline-derived CDR1 and CDR2 are SGHKS and YYEKEE (reference sequence). The CDR3 totals 14 residues. V was cut by 4 bases and J by 3 bases, with 14 bases left in between. The CDR3 reads CASSREQGIYEQYF. The CDR3 coding sequence is TGTGCCAGCAGCCGGGAACAGGGAATCTACGAGCAGTACTTC. Full variable domain (rest looked up from reference TRBV5-5 and TRBJ2-7): DAGVTQSPTHLIKTRGQQVTLRCSPISGHKSVSWYQQVLGQGPQFIFQYYEKEERGRGNFPDRFSARQFPNYSSELNVNALLLGDSALYLCASSREQGIYEQYFGPGTRLTVT.

The J gene is TRBJ2-2, the V gene TRBV7-8; 9 positions agree with TRBD1. Per germline, CDR1 SGHVS and CDR2 FQNEAQ. The ends lost 10 bases at V and 5 bases at J; junction bases unmatched: 11. This CDR3 contains 15 residues. For the CDR3, the DNA is TGTGCCACTACGCTAGGACAGGGGCCAACCGGGGAGCTGTTTTTT. Its translation is CATTLGQGPTGELFF.

This chain links TRBV6-5 with TRBJ1-4; TRBD1 agrees at 7 bases. Germline V gene data show CDR1 as MNHEY and CDR2 as SVGAGI. The CDR3 consists of 14 residues. The V and J ends lost 7 bases and 8 bases, in that order; junction bases with no gene match: 10. CDR3 sequence: CASNSGQEGEKLFF. Here the CDR3 DNA reads TGTGCCAGCAATTCCGGACAGGAGGGAGAAAAACTGTTTTTT.

This chain uses TRBV9 with TRBJ1-1, with TRBD1 matching 9 bases. In germline, CDR1 is SGDLS, CDR2 YYNGEE. Unmatched junction bases numbered 8, after V lost 4 bases and J lost 10 bases. This CDR3 is built from 13 residues. CDR3 nucleotides: TGTGCCAGCAGCTTTACAGGGGGCGGTGGAGCTTTCTTT. This gives the protein CASSFTGGGGAFF.

This clone was detected once. The chain has TRBV19 and TRBJ1-5; D not certain. Germline CDR1 reads LNHDA; CDR2 reads SQIVND (reference sequence). Deletions cut 10 bases from V and 3 bases from J, with 13 bases between. CDR3 length: 13 amino acids. The CDR3 sequence is CATSLDFNQPQHF. DNA of the CDR3: TGTGCCACTTCCTTAGATTTCAATCAGCCCCAGCATTTT.

This clone was counted a few times. The chain employs TRBV6-5 and TRBJ1-4; TRBD1 aligns across 7 bases. From germline, CDR1 is MNHEY and CDR2 SVGAGI. With 8 bases clipped from V and 7 bases from J, the junction kept 10 bases outside the gene matches. The CDR3 extends over 14 amino acids. In nucleotides, the CDR3 is TGTGCCAGCGCCCGGGAGACAGGGACTGAAAAACTGTTTTTT. Translation: CASARETGTEKLFF.

The chain employs TRBV5-4 and TRBJ2-3; no reliable D call. This CDR3 contains 13 residues. V lost 0 bases to trimming and J lost 8 bases, with 10 bases between them. The germline V gene encodes CDR1 SGHNT and CDR2 YYREEE (reference sequence). DNA of the CDR3: TGTGCCAGCAGCTTGGAGGAGCGTCTTACGCAGTATTTT. Its protein is CASSLEERLTQYF.

This chain links TRBV27 with TRBJ2-2; 9 nucleotides line up with TRBD1. The length of the CDR3 is 16 residues. Germline values: CDR1 MNHEY, CDR2 SMNVEV (reference sequence). The ends lost 1 base at V and 4 bases at J; junction bases unmatched: 4. The DNA of the CDR3 is TGTGCCAGCAGTTTATGGACAGGGGCGGGCACCGGGGAGCTGTTTTTT. Its translation: CASSLWTGAGTGELFF.

CDR3 in amino acids: CASSERDRSINGEQYF. The CDR3 DNA follows: TGTGCCAGCAGCGAAAGGGACAGGTCCATCAACGGCGAGCAGTACTTC. The chain links TRBV5-4 to TRBJ2-7, with 8 nucleotides matching TRBD1. Germline-derived CDR1 and CDR2 are SGHNT and YYREEE (reference sequence). This CDR3 is built from 16 residues. V shed 4 bases and J 6 bases; nucleotides not matched to a gene: 15.

This chain links TRBV10-2 with TRBJ2-7; 9 bases align to TRBD1. The germline CDR1 and CDR2 sequences are WSHSY and SAAADI. V shed 3 bases, J shed 5 bases, and the junction held 11 bases outside the gene matches. CDR3 size: 16 residues. In nucleotides, the CDR3 is TGCGCCAGCAGTGACCCGGGGCGGACAGGGGTTGACGAGCAGTACTTC. It is translated as CASSDPGRTGVDEQYF.

This clone was seen only a few times. This CDR3 is CASSYSGGRQPQHF. The CDR3 bases are TGTGCCAGCAGTTATTCCGGGGGGCGTCAGCCCCAGCATTTT. The chain combines TRBV6-5 with TRBJ1-5; the D gene is possibly TRBD1 (6 bases). This CDR3 is built from 14 residues. Germline values: CDR1 MNHEY, CDR2 SVGAGI. V shed 3 bases and J shed 6 bases, with 12 bases lying between them.

This clone was counted a few times. This chain uses TRBV5-4 with TRBJ1-4; 7 bases fit TRBD1. This CDR3 region has 14 residues. Trimming at V came to 0 bases and at J to 8 bases, leaving 4 bases not matched to a gene. CDR1 is SGHNT, CDR2 YYREEE, per germline (reference sequence). The CDR3, as DNA: TGTGCCAGCAGCTTGGCAGGGGGAAGCGAAAAACTGTTTTTT. This translates into CASSLAGGSEKLFF.

CDR3 sequence: CASSYSDRVEKLFF. For the CDR3, the DNA is TGTGCCAGCAGTTACTCAGACAGGGTGGAAAAACTGTTTTTT. V and J are TRBV6-6 and TRBJ1-4; 7 bases map to TRBD1. V dropped 0 bases and J dropped 8; count of bases not matched to a gene: 3. Germline V gene sequence: CDR1 MNHNY, CDR2 SVGAGI (reference sequence). The CDR3 has 14 residues.

The J gene is TRBJ1-1, the V gene TRBV5-4, with a weak D call TRBD1 (6 bases). Germline values: CDR1 SGHNT, CDR2 YYREEE (reference sequence). Trimming stripped 4 bases from V and 0 bases from J, with 22 bases between. The CDR3 runs to 18 residues. The CDR3 reads CASSQEDSLLPMNTEAFF. CDR3 nucleotide sequence: TGTGCCAGCAGCCAGGAGGACAGCCTTCTCCCTATGAACACTGAAGCTTTCTTT.

This clone was seen only a few times. The rearrangement links TRBV6-6 to TRBJ2-1, with D perhaps matching TRBD1 (8 bases). The CDR3 has 15 amino acids. Germline V gene lookup returns CDR1 MNHNY and CDR2 SVGAGI (reference sequence). The V end was cut by 5 bases, the J end by 5 bases, with 16 bases between. The CDR3 here is CASSTDRGGNNEQFF. DNA of the CDR3: TGTGCCAGCAGTACAGACAGGGGAGGGAACAATGAGCAGTTCTTC.